Listed below are T cell receptor beta chains from one sample, sequenced in a study of Ad26.COV2.S vaccination and SARS-CoV-2 variants. Using immunoSEQ multiplex PCR, the repertoire was profiled, and TCRdb retains in-frame clones only, with some absent. The sample lists some 340,000 clones, around 81% seen once, with approximately 2.1% in the top ten. The source material was peripheral blood, sampled in a trial of Ad26.COV2.S vaccine versus placebo. The receptors come from a person between 18 and 59 years old who received the Ad26.COV2.S COVID-19 vaccine or a placebo. CDR3s include the opening cysteine and the closing phenylalanine or tryptophan. Each record gives: V gene, D gene, clone size, J gene, CDR3 protein, CDR3 DNA. D genes are given only for firm matches. Not all rows give a size; the values are once, few, many and, for expanded clones, a class.

V gene: TRBV5-8; D gene: .; clone size: once; J gene: TRBJ1-6; CDR3 protein: CASSPYVGGLNNSPLHF; CDR3 DNA: TGTGCCAGCAGCCCTTACGTCGGGGGCCTAAATAATTCACCCCTCCACTTT
V gene: TRBV4-1; D gene: .; clone size: .; J gene: TRBJ2-1; CDR3 protein: CASSQDQDSYNEQFF; CDR3 DNA: TGCGCCAGCAGCCAAGATCAGGACTCCTACAATGAGCAGTTCTTC
V gene: TRBV5-6; D gene: TRBD1; clone size: .; J gene: TRBJ1-1; CDR3 protein: CASSSLDRGLEAFF; CDR3 DNA: TGTGCCAGCAGCTCGCTGGACAGGGGGCTTGAAGCTTTCTTT
V gene: TRBV7-2; D gene: .; clone size: .; J gene: TRBJ1-4; CDR3 protein: CASSLAWGSSEKLFF; CDR3 DNA: TGTGCCAGCAGCTTAGCGTGGGGGTCTTCTGAAAAACTGTTTTTT
V gene: TRBV12-3/TRBV12-4; D gene: .; clone size: .; J gene: TRBJ2-1; CDR3 protein: CASSSYLGNEQFF; CDR3 DNA: TGTGCCAGCAGTTCATACCTCGGCAATGAGCAGTTCTTC
V gene: TRBV4-2; D gene: .; clone size: .; J gene: TRBJ1-1; CDR3 protein: CASSQDGVENTEAFF; CDR3 DNA: TGTGCCAGCAGCCAAGATGGGGTGGAGAACACTGAAGCTTTCTTT
V gene: TRBV6-6; D gene: .; clone size: .; J gene: TRBJ1-1; CDR3 protein: CASTGTINTEAFF; CDR3 DNA: TGTGCCAGCACTGGGACAATTAACACTGAAGCTTTCTTT
V gene: TRBV7-9; D gene: .; clone size: once; J gene: TRBJ1-5; CDR3 protein: CASSLALGTFGQPQHF; CDR3 DNA: TGTGCCAGCAGCTTAGCATTGGGGACGTTCGGGCAGCCCCAGCATTTT
V gene: TRBV28; D gene: TRBD1; clone size: .; J gene: TRBJ2-7; CDR3 protein: CASSPGTVGQYF; CDR3 DNA: TGTGCCAGCAGTCCGGGGACAGTGGGGCAGTACTTC
V gene: TRBV28; D gene: .; clone size: once; J gene: TRBJ1-5; CDR3 protein: CASQKGPLRWVNQPQHF; CDR3 DNA: TGTGCCAGCCAGAAGGGGCCTTTAAGATGGGTAAATCAGCCCCAGCATTTT
V gene: TRBV2; D gene: .; clone size: .; J gene: TRBJ1-1; CDR3 protein: CASRERSMNTEAFF; CDR3 DNA: TGTGCCAGCAGGGAGAGGAGTATGAACACTGAAGCTTTCTTT
V gene: TRBV5-6; D gene: TRBD2; clone size: once; J gene: TRBJ2-7; CDR3 protein: CAGQSPAERGAAGEQYF; CDR3 DNA: TGTGCCGGACAAAGCCCGGCGGAGCGGGGGGCCGCGGGGGAGCAGTACTTC
V gene: TRBV5-4; D gene: .; clone size: .; J gene: TRBJ1-2; CDR3 protein: CASSRGGPSDYGYTF; CDR3 DNA: TGTGCCAGCAGCCGCGGGGGCCCTTCTGACTATGGCTACACCTTC
V gene: TRBV2; D gene: TRBD1; clone size: once; J gene: TRBJ2-2; CDR3 protein: CASSAGQGRLFF; CDR3 DNA: TGTGCCAGCAGTGCAGGACAGGGTCGGCTGTTTTTT
V gene: TRBV28; D gene: .; clone size: .; J gene: TRBJ1-4; CDR3 protein: CASTVGGVGEKLFF; CDR3 DNA: TGTGCCAGCACCGTCGGAGGTGTGGGTGAAAAACTGTTTTTT
V gene: TRBV11-2; D gene: .; clone size: few; J gene: TRBJ1-4; CDR3 protein: CASSFDLDNEKLFF; CDR3 DNA: TGTGCCAGCAGCTTTGACCTAGACAATGAAAAACTGTTTTTT
V gene: TRBV11-3; D gene: .; clone size: .; J gene: TRBJ2-5; CDR3 protein: CASSLDLVKTQYF; CDR3 DNA: TGTGCCAGCAGCTTAGATCTAGTAAAGACCCAGTACTTC
V gene: TRBV5-6; D gene: .; clone size: once; J gene: TRBJ1-1; CDR3 protein: CASNQGSAEAFF; CDR3 DNA: TGTGCCAGCAACCAAGGGTCCGCTGAAGCTTTCTTT